This TCR beta chain was captured by sequencing in a study of blood T cell repertoires in COVID-19. Study at large: The United States, Italy and Spain were the sources of the acute and convalescent COVID-19 samples. PBMCs, B-cell-depleted T cells, or T cells provided the cDNA or gDNA that made up the material.

Sequencing was performed with immunoSEQ multiplex PCR; in TCRdb, only in-frame clones are kept and a portion is missing. This table holds 330,000 or so clones, roughly 87% found once. CDR3 length equals 17 residues. Germline trimming cut 0 bases from V and 4 bases from J; bases unmatched to any gene: 9. CDR1 SGHTS and CDR2 YDEGEE come from the germline V gene. What was sequenced was peripheral blood. The chain is built from TRBV5-8 and TRBJ2-5, with 10 bases aligning to TRBD2. The sequence was collected from a man aged 25 to 40 with COVID-19, enrolled during active disease. The CDR3, as DNA: TGTGCCAGCAGCTTGGGACTAGCGGGTGGAACGGGAGAGACCCAGTACTTC. It yields the protein CASSLGLAGGTGETQYF.